This entry lists 24 T cell receptor beta chains sequenced from one sample in a study of T cells after yellow fever vaccination. TCRdb re-called the 5' RACE reads through MiXCR, storing one row per CDR3 protein. This table holds under 550,000 distinct CDR3 sequences, just over 20% found once. The specimen was PBMCs, collected less than 25 days after the first yellow fever vaccination. These receptors all come from a young man who received the YFV17D yellow fever vaccine.

This clonotype has just a few counts. The V call is TRBV29-1, the J call TRBJ2-7, with 10 positions matching TRBD2. Germline CDR1 and CDR2: SQVTM and ANQGSEA. V trimming: 4 bases; J trimming: 2 bases; junction bases outside the gene matches: 2. There are 13 residues in the CDR3. The CDR3, as DNA: TGCAGCGTTGGAAGCGGGGGGGCCTACGAGCAGTACTTC. This gives the protein CSVGSGGAYEQYF.

The rearrangement uses TRBV10-3 and TRBJ1-1; possibly TRBD1 for D (5 bases). From germline, CDR1 is ENHRY and CDR2 SYGVKD. The CDR3 has 14 amino acids. V was shortened by 0 bases and J by 4 bases, with 9 bases between the two germline ends. CDR3 region: CAISESGPITEAFF. In nucleotides, the CDR3 is TGTGCCATCAGTGAGTCGGGGCCCATCACTGAAGCTTTCTTT.

The chain carries TRBV7-9 and TRBJ1-2; the D is unclear. The CDR3 sequence is 14 residues long. Trimming stripped 0 bases from V and 2 bases from J, with 7 bases between. CDR1 is SEHNR, CDR2 FQNEAQ, per germline (reference sequence). CDR3 sequence: CASSLALRNYGYTF. The CDR3 nucleotides read TGTGCCAGCAGCTTAGCGCTCAGGAACTATGGCTACACCTTC. Drawing the rest from reference TRBV7-9 and TRBJ1-2, the complete variable domain is DTGVSQNPRHKITKRGQNVTFRCDPISEHNRLYWYRQTLGQGPEFLTYFQNEAQLEKSRLLSDRFSAERPKGSFSTLEIQRTEQGDSAMYLCASSLALRNYGYTFGSGTRLTVV.

The sample holds a few counts of this clonotype. This chain connects TRBV3-1 to TRBJ2-1; 12 nucleotides line up with TRBD2. The V gene's germline CDR1 is LGHDT and CDR2 YNNKEL (reference sequence). The CDR3 is 16 residues long. V trimming: 2 bases; J trimming: 7 bases; junction bases outside the gene matches: 6. The CDR3 DNA follows: TGTGCCAGCAGCCAACCTAGCGGGGGGGCTAGGAATGAGCAGTTCTTC. Amino acids: CASSQPSGGARNEQFF.

This clonotype was observed a single time. The chain links TRBV2 to TRBJ2-5, with 8 nucleotides matching TRBD2. CDR1 SNHLY and CDR2 FYNNEI come from the germline V gene. V gave up 6 bases and J gave up 0 bases; unmatched junction bases: 3. The CDR3 totals 14 residues. The CDR3 loop is CASRKRGNQETQYF. Here the CDR3 DNA reads TGTGCCAGCAGGAAGCGGGGGAACCAAGAGACCCAGTACTTC.

This clonotype was counted between two and nine times. V is TRBV6-7 and J is TRBJ1-5; D unresolved. TRBV6-7 falls under the ORF class, with uncertain function. Deletions cut 2 bases from V and 9 bases from J, with 8 bases between. The length of the CDR3 is 12 residues. This chain's CDR3 is CASSYPVAPQHF. Written as DNA, the CDR3 is TGTGCCAGCAGTTACCCGGTTGCGCCCCAGCATTTT.

There are a few counts of this clonotype. The chain recombines TRBV20-1 with TRBJ1-5, with D perhaps matching TRBD1 (6 bases). The CDR3 is made up of 14 amino acids. Trimming took off 5 bases at V and 4 bases at J, with 15 bases between the two ends. Germline V CDR1 and CDR2: DFQATT, SNEGSKA (reference sequence). CDR3 bases: TGCAGTGCTCAACCCGGGACACTAAATCAGCCCCAGCATTTT. Protein: CSAQPGTLNQPQHF.

The chain uses TRBV10-3 and TRBJ1-6; D remains unclear. Germline V CDR1 and CDR2: ENHRY, SYGVKD. The V gene lost 10 bases and the J gene lost 8 bases, with 18 bases spanning the gap. The CDR3 covers 14 residues. The CDR3 sequence: CATTRTSVDSPLHF. The CDR3 DNA is TGTGCCACGACCAGGACGAGCGTCGATTCACCCCTCCACTTT.

The V call is TRBV28, the J call TRBJ2-7; no reliable D call. CDR1 is MDHEN, CDR2 SYDVKM, per germline. V was shortened by 1 base and J by 9 bases, with 13 bases between the two germline ends. The CDR3 spans 13 residues. CDR3 sequence: CASSLSAPGGQYV. The CDR3 DNA reads as TGTGCCAGCAGTTTATCGGCTCCGGGCGGGCAGTACGTC.

There are many counts of this clonotype. The chain couples TRBV5-6 to TRBJ2-3; 8 bases agree with TRBD2. The germline gives CDR1 SGHDT, CDR2 YYEEEE. V lost 3 bases, J lost 4 bases, and 4 bases stayed unmatched. CDR3 length: 14 residues. CDR3 region: CASSYGLAPDTQYF. CDR3 nucleotide sequence: TGTGCCAGCAGCTATGGACTAGCCCCAGATACGCAGTATTTT.

This clonotype was counted at least ten times. This chain links TRBV7-9 with TRBJ1-4, with a tentative D call TRBD1 (5 bases). The germline gives CDR1 SEHNR, CDR2 FQNEAQ (reference sequence). The CDR3 runs 12 residues. The ends were cut back, 2 bases at V and 7 bases at J, with 5 bases in the middle. This CDR3 reads CASSLQGEKLFF. In DNA, the CDR3 is TGTGCCAGCAGCTTACAGGGTGAAAAACTGTTTTTT.

This clonotype was seen only a few times. The chain uses TRBV6-1 and TRBJ1-5, with 7 bases fitting TRBD1. Trimming removed 6 bases from V and 7 bases from J; junction bases left unmatched: 9. Germline assignment: CDR1 MNHNS and CDR2 SASEGT. The CDR3 runs 14 residues. The CDR3 DNA reads as TGTGCCAGCAGCCTCGGACAGGCGGGGCAGCCCCAGCATTTT. Its translation is CASSLGQAGQPQHF.

The chain couples TRBV6-5 to TRBJ2-3, with 9 bases matching TRBD1. CDR3 size: 16 residues. Germline V gene data show CDR1 as MNHEY and CDR2 as SVGAGI. With 0 bases clipped from V and 3 bases from J, the junction kept 4 bases outside the gene matches. In DNA, the CDR3 is TGTGCCAGCAGTTACTCCTGGGACAGGGTAACAGATACGCAGTATTTT. Translating it yields CASSYSWDRVTDTQYF.

This clonotype turned up a few times. This sequence joins TRBV10-3 and TRBJ2-1; 9 bases are shared with TRBD2. V dropped 8 bases and J dropped 6; count of bases not matched to a gene: 14. Germline V lookup: CDR1 ENHRY, CDR2 SYGVKD. This CDR3 comprises 16 residues. The CDR3 bases are TGTGCCATCGGTTTGGCTAGCGGGGCTGGGTTCAATGAGCAGTTCTTC. This sequence encodes CAIGLASGAGFNEQFF.

The gene calls are TRBV19 and TRBJ2-1; 8 nucleotides agree with TRBD2. Losses at the gene ends were 5 bases for V and 10 bases for J; bases not matched to a gene: 19. The CDR3 extends over 17 amino acids. Germline V gene sequence: CDR1 LNHDA, CDR2 SQIVND (reference sequence). CDR3 DNA sequence: TGTGCCAGTAGTCTTGGAGGCGGGGGGAAAATAATTGGAGAGCAGTTCTTC. Translated, it gives CASSLGGGGKIIGEQFF.

This clonotype showed up many times. CDR3 loop: CASSFAGLNSPLHF. CDR3 DNA sequence: TGTGCCAGCAGTTTTGCAGGCCTTAATTCACCCCTCCACTTT. The J gene is TRBJ1-6, the V gene TRBV12-3 or TRBV12-4; D is unclear. The CDR3 sequence is 14 residues long. V gave up 3 bases and J gave up 6 bases, with 9 bases separating them.

The chain couples TRBV6-1 to TRBJ1-1; D remains unclear. Germline V gene sequence: CDR1 MNHNS, CDR2 SASEGT. Trimming took off 5 bases at V and 1 base at J, with 8 bases between the two ends. The CDR3 loop spans 13 amino acids. In nucleotides, the CDR3 is TGTGCCAGCAGTCCCTCCAAGAACACTGAAGCTTTCTTT. It is translated as CASSPSKNTEAFF.

The chain links TRBV7-9 to TRBJ1-4; unclear D gene. Germline CDR1 SEHNR, CDR2 FQNEAQ (reference sequence). The CDR3 loop spans 15 amino acids. Trimming removed 4 bases from V and 0 bases from J, with 9 bases in between. CDR3 DNA sequence: TGTGCCAGCAGCTCATGGGAAGCAACTAATGAAAAACTGTTTTTT. Protein product: CASSSWEATNEKLFF.

This rearrangement joins TRBV29-1 to TRBJ2-5; D call uncertain. The germline V and J ends were trimmed by 0 bases and 1 base, with 6 bases remaining between them. This CDR3 region has 13 residues. Germline V gene sequence: CDR1 SQVTM, CDR2 ANQGSEA. The CDR3, as DNA: TGCAGCGTTGAAGATCCAGGCCAAGAGACCCAGTACTTC. Protein product: CSVEDPGQETQYF. The full variable domain, in which reference TRBV29-1 and TRBJ2-5 provide the parts outside the CDR3, is SAVISQKPSRDICQRGTSLTIQCQVDSQVTMMFWYRQQPGQSLTLIATANQGSEATYESGFVIDKFPISRPNLTFSTLTVSNMSPEDSSIYLCSVEDPGQETQYFGPGTRLLVL.

For this clonotype: At one end the junction does not follow the germline gene, possibly because of a read error. J is TRBJ2-5 and V is TRBV7-2, with 15 positions matching TRBD2. The length of the CDR3 is 16 residues. Germline CDR1 SGHTA, CDR2 FQGNSA. This CDR3 is CASSLGLAGGLQTQYF. The CDR3 nucleotides read TGTGCCAGCAGTTTAGGACTAGCGGGGGGGCTACAGACCCAGTACTTC.

As DNA, the CDR3 is TGTGCCAGCAGCTTAACGGCAGGGGGAACCGGGGAGCTGTTTTTT. Protein: CASSLTAGGTGELFF. V usage is TRBV7-3 and J usage is TRBJ2-2; 7 nucleotides align to TRBD1. Germline V gene sequence: CDR1 SGHTA, CDR2 FQGTGA. Unmatched junction bases numbered 3, after V lost 0 bases and J lost 5 bases. This CDR3 contains 15 residues.

This clonotype was seen a handful of times. The chain employs TRBV3-1 and TRBJ2-6; D is possibly TRBD1 (5 bases). The CDR3 is made up of 15 amino acids. Germline-derived CDR1 and CDR2 are LGHDT and YNNKEL (reference sequence). V was trimmed by 4 bases and J by 4 bases, leaving 11 bases between them. The CDR3 nucleotides read TGTGCCAGCAGCCCGCGGACATCCGGGGCCAACGTCCTGACTTTC. Translated: CASSPRTSGANVLTF. Complete variable domain (other parts from reference TRBV3-1 and TRBJ2-6): DTAVSQTPKYLVTQMGNDKSIKCEQNLGHDTMYWYKQDSKKFLKIMFSYNNKELIINETVPNRFSPKSPDKAHLNLHINSLELGDSAVYFCASSPRTSGANVLTFGAGSRLTVL.

CDR3 region: CASSLDVRKTQYF. DNA of the CDR3: TGTGCCAGCAGCTTAGACGTCCGGAAGACCCAGTACTTC. The genes are TRBV7-9 and TRBJ2-5; unclear D gene. The CDR3 is 13 amino acids. The V end was cut by 1 base, the J end by 6 bases, with 9 bases between. Per the germline V gene, CDR1 is SEHNR and CDR2 is FQNEAQ (reference sequence).

The chain recombines TRBV29-1 with TRBJ1-1, with 9 bases lining up with TRBD1. CDR1 SQVTM and CDR2 ANQGSEA come from the germline V gene. This CDR3 contains 14 residues. J lost 10 bases, V lost 6 bases, and 15 bases had no gene match. This chain's CDR3 is CSVGSTGTGIGAFF. CDR3 DNA sequence: TGCAGCGTCGGGTCGACCGGGACAGGGATTGGAGCTTTCTTT.